This T cell receptor (beta chain) stems from a study of blood T cells in healthy people across ages. This clonotype was observed many times. Sample-barcoded 5' priming and a J-beta primer mix drove a second PCR of 7 to 11 cycles. TCRdb re-called the 5' RACE reads with MiXCR, one entry per CDR3 protein. The table shows about 700,000 distinct CDR3 sequences, with about a third occurring only once. This CDR3 is 14 amino acids long. With 5 bases clipped from V and 6 bases from J, the junction kept 8 bases outside the gene matches. Germline-derived CDR1 and CDR2 are SGHAT and FQDESV (reference sequence). The sequence derives from a woman aged 80 or over in good health. The sample consisted of blood. V is TRBV11-1 and J is TRBJ2-7, with 9 bases lining up with TRBD1. As DNA, the CDR3 is TGTGCCAGCAGCGTAACGACAGGGGGATTCGAGCAGTACTTC. As protein: CASSVTTGGFEQYF.